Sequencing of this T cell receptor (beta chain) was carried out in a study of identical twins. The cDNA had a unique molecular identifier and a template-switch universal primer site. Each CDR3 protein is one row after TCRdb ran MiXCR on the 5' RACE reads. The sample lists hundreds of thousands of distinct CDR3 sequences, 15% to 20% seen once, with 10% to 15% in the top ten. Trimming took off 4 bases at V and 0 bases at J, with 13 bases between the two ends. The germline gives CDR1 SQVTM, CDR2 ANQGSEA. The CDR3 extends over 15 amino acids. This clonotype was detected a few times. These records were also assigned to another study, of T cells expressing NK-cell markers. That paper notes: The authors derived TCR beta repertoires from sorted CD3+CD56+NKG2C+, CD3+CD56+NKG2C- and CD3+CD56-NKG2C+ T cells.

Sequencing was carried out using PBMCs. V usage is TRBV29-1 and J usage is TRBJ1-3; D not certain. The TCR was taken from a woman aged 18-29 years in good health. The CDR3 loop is CSVGYGPSSGNTIYF. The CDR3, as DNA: TGCAGCGTTGGGTATGGGCCGAGCTCTGGAAACACCATATATTTT.